This T cell receptor (beta chain) was observed in a study of blood T cell repertoires in COVID-19. Study information: The United States, Italy and Spain provided the acute and convalescent COVID-19 samples. Sources were T cells, B-cell-depleted T cells, or PBMCs; the material itself was cDNA or gDNA.

Authors' data handling: Nucleated cell number was recorded as an estimate derived from reference gene primer amplification. Some clones are missing from TCRdb's copy, which holds only in-frame ones; the method was immunoSEQ multiplex PCR. V, J and clone size reflect that table, while D and trimming were determined from the DNA. The sample has about 140,000 clones; around nine tenths are singletons. This TCR was sampled from a man aged 45-60 years with active or convalescent COVID-19. The sample was peripheral blood.

For the CDR3, the DNA is TGTGCCAGCAGCTCCTCCACCATCGCGGACAGGGGAGTCTACAATGAGCAGTTCTTC. This sequence encodes CASSSSTIADRGVYNEQFF. V and J are TRBV7-9 and TRBJ2-1; 9 nucleotides align to TRBD1. The germline V gene encodes CDR1 SEHNR and CDR2 FQNEAQ (reference sequence). V shed 4 bases, J shed 3 bases, and the junction held 16 bases outside the gene matches. CDR3 length: 19 residues.